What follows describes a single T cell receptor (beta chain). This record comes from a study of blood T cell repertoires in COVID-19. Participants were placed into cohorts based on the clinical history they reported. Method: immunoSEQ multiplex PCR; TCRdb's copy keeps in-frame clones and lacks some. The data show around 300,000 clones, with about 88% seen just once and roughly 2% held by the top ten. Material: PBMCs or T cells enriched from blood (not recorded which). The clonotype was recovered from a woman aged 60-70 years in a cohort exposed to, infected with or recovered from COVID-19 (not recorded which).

The CDR3 DNA follows: TGTGCCAGCATACCGGGACAGGGGAGACACGAGCAGTACTTC. It translates to CASIPGQGRHEQYF. This sequence joins TRBV2 and TRBJ2-7; the match to TRBD1 covers 10 bases. Germline trimming cut 7 bases from V and 5 bases from J; bases unmatched to any gene: 8. Looked up from germline, CDR1 is SNHLY and CDR2 is FYNNEI. The CDR3 loop spans 14 amino acids.